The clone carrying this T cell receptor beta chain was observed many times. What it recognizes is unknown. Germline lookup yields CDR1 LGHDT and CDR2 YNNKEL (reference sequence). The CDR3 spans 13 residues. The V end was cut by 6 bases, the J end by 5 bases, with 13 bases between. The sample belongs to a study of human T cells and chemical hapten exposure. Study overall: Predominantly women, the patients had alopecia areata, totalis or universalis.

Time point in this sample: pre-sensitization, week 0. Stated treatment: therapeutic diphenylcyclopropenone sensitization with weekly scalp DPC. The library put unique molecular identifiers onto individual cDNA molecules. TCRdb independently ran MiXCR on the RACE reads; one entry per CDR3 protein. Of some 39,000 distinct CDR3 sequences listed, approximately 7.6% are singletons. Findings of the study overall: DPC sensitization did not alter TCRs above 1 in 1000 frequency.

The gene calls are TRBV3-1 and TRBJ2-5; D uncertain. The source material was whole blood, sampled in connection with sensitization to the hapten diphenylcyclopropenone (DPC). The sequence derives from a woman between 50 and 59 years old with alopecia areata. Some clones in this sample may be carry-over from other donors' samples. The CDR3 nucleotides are TGTGCCAGCAGTTCTCTGGCGCACGAGACCCAGTACTTC. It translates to CASSSLAHETQYF.